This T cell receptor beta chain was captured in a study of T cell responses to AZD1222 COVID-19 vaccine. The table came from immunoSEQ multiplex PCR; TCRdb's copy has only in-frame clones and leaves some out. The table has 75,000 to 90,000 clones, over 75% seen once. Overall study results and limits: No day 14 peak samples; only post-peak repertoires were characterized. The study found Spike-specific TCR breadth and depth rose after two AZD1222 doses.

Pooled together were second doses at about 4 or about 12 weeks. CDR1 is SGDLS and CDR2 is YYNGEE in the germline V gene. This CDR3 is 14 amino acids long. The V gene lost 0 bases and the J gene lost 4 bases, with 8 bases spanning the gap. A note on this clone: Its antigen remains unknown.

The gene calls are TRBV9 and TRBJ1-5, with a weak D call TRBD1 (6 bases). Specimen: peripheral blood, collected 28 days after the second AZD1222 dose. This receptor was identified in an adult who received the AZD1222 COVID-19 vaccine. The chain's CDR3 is CASSVGTGNQPQHF. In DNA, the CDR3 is TGTGCCAGCAGCGTAGGAACAGGGAATCAGCCCCAGCATTTT.